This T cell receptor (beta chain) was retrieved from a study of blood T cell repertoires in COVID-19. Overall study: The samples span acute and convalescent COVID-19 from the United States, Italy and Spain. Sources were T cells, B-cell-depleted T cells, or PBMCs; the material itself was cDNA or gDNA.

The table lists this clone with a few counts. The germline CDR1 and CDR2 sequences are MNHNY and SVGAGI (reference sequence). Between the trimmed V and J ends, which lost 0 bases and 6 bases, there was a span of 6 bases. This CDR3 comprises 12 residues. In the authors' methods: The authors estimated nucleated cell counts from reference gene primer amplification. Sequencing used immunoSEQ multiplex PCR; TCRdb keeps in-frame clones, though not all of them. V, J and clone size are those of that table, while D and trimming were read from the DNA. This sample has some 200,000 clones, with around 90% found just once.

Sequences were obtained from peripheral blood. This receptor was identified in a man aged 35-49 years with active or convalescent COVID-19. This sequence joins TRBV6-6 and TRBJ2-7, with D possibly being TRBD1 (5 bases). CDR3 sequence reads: CASSYSGVEQYF. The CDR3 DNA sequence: TGTGCCAGCAGTTACTCAGGGGTCGAGCAGTACTTC.